This T cell receptor (beta chain) was obtained from a study of T cell responses to AZD1222 COVID-19 vaccine. The CDR3 covers 16 residues. The germline gives CDR1 SGHAT, CDR2 FQNNGV. Trimming took 6 bases from V and 4 from J, leaving 18 bases between them. On this clone itself: Its antigen is undetermined.

General study points: Unmutated variant regions are reportedly targeted by nearly half of spike-specific TCRs.

Method: immunoSEQ multiplex PCR; TCRdb's copy keeps in-frame clones and lacks some. The profile shows hundreds of thousands of clones, about 93% of them singletons. The clonotype comes from an adult in good health. The sample was peripheral blood, taken on day 0 of MenACWY control vaccination. This chain links TRBV11-2 with TRBJ1-4, with D perhaps TRBD1 (5 bases). Here the CDR3 DNA reads TGTGCCAGCAGTTCGGATCCGGGACGGGATAATGAAAAACTGTTTTTT. It is translated as CASSSDPGRDNEKLFF.